These T cell receptor beta chains were read from a single sample in a study of cytomegalovirus exposure and HLA in healthy donors. Sequenced by immunoSEQ multiplex PCR; TCRdb stores in-frame clones only, minus some. The sample shows 40,000 or so clones, over 65% of them seen only once. The material sequenced was PBMCs. The receptors were gathered from a man in his forties or fifties in good health and CMV-seropositive. CDR3s include the opening cysteine and the closing phenylalanine or tryptophan. The D gene is left open where the match is weak. Some rows have no size entry. The others give once, few or many, or a class for an expanded clone.

D gene: TRBD2
V gene: TRBV5-1
J gene: TRBJ2-7
CDR3 length: 15
clone size: .
CDR3 protein: CASSSGPSGGYEQYF
CDR3 DNA: TGCGCCAGCAGTTCAGGTCCTAGCGGGGGATACGAGCAGTACTTC

D gene: .
V gene: TRBV5-5
J gene: TRBJ2-1
CDR3 length: 14
clone size: .
CDR3 protein: CASSPRREYNEQFF
CDR3 DNA: TGTGCCAGCAGCCCCCGACGGGAATACAATGAGCAGTTCTTC

D gene: TRBD1
V gene: TRBV7-7
J gene: TRBJ2-5
CDR3 length: 15
clone size: .
CDR3 protein: CASSLTGGVGETQYF
CDR3 DNA: TGTGCCAGCAGCTTGACAGGGGGCGTGGGAGAGACCCAGTACTTC

D gene: .
V gene: TRBV7-2
J gene: TRBJ2-7
CDR3 length: 15
clone size: .
CDR3 protein: CASSPRTEQGYEQYF
CDR3 DNA: TGTGCCAGCAGCCCCCGGACAGAACAAGGCTACGAGCAGTACTTC

D gene: TRBD1
V gene: TRBV18
J gene: TRBJ1-1
CDR3 length: 13
clone size: .
CDR3 protein: CASSQGANTEAFF
CDR3 DNA: TGTGCCAGCTCACAGGGGGCGAACACTGAAGCTTTCTTT

D gene: .
V gene: TRBV9
J gene: TRBJ1-1
CDR3 length: 15
clone size: .
CDR3 protein: CASSAQTGMNTEAFF
CDR3 DNA: TGTGCCAGCAGCGCCCAAACAGGGATGAACACTGAAGCTTTCTTT

D gene: .
V gene: TRBV19
J gene: TRBJ1-1
CDR3 length: 12
clone size: once
CDR3 protein: CASQGTYTEAFF
CDR3 DNA: TGTGCCAGCCAGGGGACATACACTGAAGCTTTCTTT

D gene: TRBD2
V gene: TRBV7-8
J gene: TRBJ2-7
CDR3 length: 18
clone size: .
CDR3 protein: CASSLKLTSGGESYEQYF
CDR3 DNA: TGTGCCAGCAGCTTAAAGTTGACTAGCGGGGGGGAAAGCTACGAGCAGTACTTC

D gene: .
V gene: TRBV11-2
J gene: TRBJ1-4
CDR3 length: 16
clone size: .
CDR3 protein: CASSLDLRGSNEKLFF
CDR3 DNA: TGTGCCAGCAGCTTAGATCTAAGGGGCTCTAATGAAAAACTGTTTTTT

D gene: .
V gene: TRBV4-2
J gene: TRBJ1-1
CDR3 length: 15
clone size: .
CDR3 protein: CASSRLNPGDTEAFF
CDR3 DNA: TGTGCCAGCAGCCGATTAAATCCAGGGGACACTGAAGCTTTCTTT

D gene: .
V gene: TRBV18
J gene: TRBJ1-2
CDR3 length: 13
clone size: .
CDR3 protein: CASSPPTRNGYTF
CDR3 DNA: TGTGCCAGCTCACCTCCCACGCGAAATGGCTACACCTTC

D gene: TRBD1
V gene: TRBV6-6
J gene: TRBJ1-1
CDR3 length: 12
clone size: once
CDR3 protein: CASSRDSGEAFF
CDR3 DNA: TGTGCCAGCAGCCGGGACAGCGGGGAAGCTTTCTTT

D gene: .
V gene: TRBV6-5
J gene: TRBJ1-1
CDR3 length: 15
clone size: .
CDR3 protein: CASSYSMRGSTEAFF
CDR3 DNA: TGTGCCAGCAGTTACTCGATGCGGGGGAGTACTGAAGCTTTCTTT

D gene: .
V gene: TRBV5-1
J gene: TRBJ1-2
CDR3 length: 14
clone size: once
CDR3 protein: CASSLLQDNYGYTF
CDR3 DNA: TGCGCCAGCAGCTTGCTCCAGGATAACTATGGCTACACCTTC

D gene: TRBD2
V gene: TRBV7-2
J gene: TRBJ2-1
CDR3 length: 15
clone size: .
CDR3 protein: CASSPGTSGGQEQFF
CDR3 DNA: TGTGCCAGCAGCCCCGGGACTAGCGGGGGGCAGGAGCAGTTCTTC

D gene: .
V gene: TRBV30
J gene: TRBJ2-5
CDR3 length: 12
clone size: once
CDR3 protein: CAWSLVSETQYF
CDR3 DNA: TGTGCCTGGAGCTTAGTGAGCGAGACCCAGTACTTC

D gene: .
V gene: TRBV20-1
J gene: TRBJ1-1
CDR3 length: 11
clone size: .
CDR3 protein: CSARQGTEAFF
CDR3 DNA: TGCAGTGCTAGACAGGGAACTGAAGCTTTCTTT

D gene: TRBD1
V gene: TRBV9
J gene: TRBJ1-4
CDR3 length: 15
clone size: few
CDR3 protein: CASSAMGQGGEKLFF
CDR3 DNA: TGTGCCAGCAGCGCGATGGGACAGGGCGGCGAAAAACTGTTTTTT

D gene: TRBD1
V gene: TRBV5-1
J gene: TRBJ2-1
CDR3 length: 14
clone size: .
CDR3 protein: CASSPETGTNEQFF
CDR3 DNA: TGCGCCAGCAGCCCGGAGACAGGGACGAATGAGCAGTTCTTC

D gene: .
V gene: TRBV15
J gene: TRBJ1-5
CDR3 length: 15
clone size: few
CDR3 protein: CATSGQVNSNQPQHF
CDR3 DNA: TGTGCCACCAGCGGGCAGGTCAATAGCAATCAGCCCCAGCATTTT

D gene: .
V gene: TRBV4-2
J gene: TRBJ1-2
CDR3 length: 18
clone size: .
CDR3 protein: CASSQREVYQQENYGYTF
CDR3 DNA: TGTGCCAGCAGCCAAAGAGAAGTTTACCAACAGGAAAACTATGGCTACACCTTC

D gene: TRBD1
V gene: TRBV6-5
J gene: TRBJ1-2
CDR3 length: 12
clone size: .
CDR3 protein: CASSRGQVGYTF
CDR3 DNA: TGTGCCAGCAGTAGGGGACAGGTCGGCTACACCTTC

D gene: TRBD1
V gene: TRBV5-8
J gene: TRBJ2-7
CDR3 length: 14
clone size: .
CDR3 protein: CAAEGQGAAYEQYF
CDR3 DNA: TGTGCCGCAGAGGGACAGGGGGCAGCCTACGAGCAGTACTTC

D gene: TRBD1
V gene: TRBV29-1
J gene: TRBJ1-3
CDR3 length: 15
clone size: .
CDR3 protein: CSVAGTGRSGNTIYF
CDR3 DNA: TGCAGCGTAGCCGGGACAGGGCGCTCTGGAAACACCATATATTTT

D gene: TRBD1
V gene: TRBV7-2
J gene: TRBJ1-6
CDR3 length: 16
clone size: .
CDR3 protein: CASSYGQGPYNSPLHF
CDR3 DNA: TGTGCCAGCAGCTACGGACAGGGTCCCTATAATTCACCCCTCCACTTT

D gene: .
V gene: TRBV29-1
J gene: TRBJ1-4
CDR3 length: 13
clone size: .
CDR3 protein: CSVRQELDEKLFF
CDR3 DNA: TGCAGCGTGAGACAGGAATTAGATGAAAAACTGTTTTTT

D gene: TRBD1
V gene: TRBV7-9
J gene: TRBJ1-2
CDR3 length: 17
clone size: .
CDR3 protein: CASSPNDRGRGFYGYTF
CDR3 DNA: TGTGCCAGCAGCCCTAATGACAGGGGTCGGGGGTTCTATGGCTACACCTTC

D gene: .
V gene: TRBV28
J gene: TRBJ1-1
CDR3 length: 14
clone size: many
CDR3 protein: CASSLAGANTEAFF
CDR3 DNA: TGTGCCAGCAGTCTAGCAGGGGCTAACACTGAAGCTTTCTTT

D gene: TRBD2
V gene: TRBV10-1
J gene: TRBJ2-5
CDR3 length: 17
clone size: few
CDR3 protein: CGDPGAAGGRALETQYF
CDR3 DNA: TGCGGGGATCCGGGGGCAGCGGGGGGGCGAGCCCTAGAGACCCAGTACTTC

D gene: TRBD1
V gene: TRBV18
J gene: TRBJ1-4
CDR3 length: 13
clone size: .
CDR3 protein: CASSVTGNEKLFF
CDR3 DNA: TGTGCCAGCTCGGTGACAGGGAACGAAAAACTGTTTTTT

D gene: TRBD1
V gene: TRBV6-6
J gene: TRBJ1-1
CDR3 length: 14
clone size: .
CDR3 protein: CASSFRGRETEAFF
CDR3 DNA: TGTGCCAGCAGTTTCAGGGGGCGCGAGACTGAAGCTTTCTTT

D gene: TRBD2
V gene: TRBV13
J gene: TRBJ2-3
CDR3 length: 15
clone size: once
CDR3 protein: CASSPGSGRSDTQYF
CDR3 DNA: TGTGCCAGCAGCCCCGGGAGCGGGAGGTCAGATACGCAGTATTTT

D gene: .
V gene: TRBV6-6
J gene: TRBJ2-5
CDR3 length: 15
clone size: .
CDR3 protein: CASSYPRSGEETQYF
CDR3 DNA: TGTGCCAGCAGCTATCCCCGTAGCGGCGAGGAGACCCAGTACTTC

D gene: TRBD2
V gene: TRBV6-6
J gene: TRBJ2-7
CDR3 length: 15
clone size: .
CDR3 protein: CASSYYSGGTSEQYF
CDR3 DNA: TGTGCCAGCAGTTACTACAGCGGGGGGACAAGCGAGCAGTACTTC

D gene: TRBD2
V gene: TRBV7-2
J gene: TRBJ2-3
CDR3 length: 15
clone size: .
CDR3 protein: CASNLAGGRSDTQYF
CDR3 DNA: TGTGCCAGCAATTTAGCGGGGGGGCGCTCAGATACGCAGTATTTT

D gene: .
V gene: TRBV7-9
J gene: TRBJ1-2
CDR3 length: 13
clone size: .
CDR3 protein: CASSRGVNYGYTF
CDR3 DNA: TGTGCCAGCAGCCGGGGAGTTAACTATGGCTACACCTTC

D gene: TRBD2
V gene: TRBV7-2
J gene: TRBJ2-2
CDR3 length: 16
clone size: .
CDR3 protein: CASSSRGLADPGELFF
CDR3 DNA: TGTGCCAGCAGCTCGAGGGGACTAGCGGATCCCGGGGAGCTGTTTTTT

D gene: .
V gene: TRBV10-3
J gene: TRBJ1-3
CDR3 length: 17
clone size: few
CDR3 protein: CAISQILGPSGGNTIYF
CDR3 DNA: TGTGCCATCAGTCAGATCCTTGGGCCCTCAGGAGGAAACACCATATATTTT

D gene: TRBD2
V gene: TRBV5-1
J gene: TRBJ2-3
CDR3 length: 16
clone size: .
CDR3 protein: CASSPRLAGSTDTQYF
CDR3 DNA: TGCGCCAGCAGCCCGAGACTAGCGGGGAGCACAGATACGCAGTATTTT

D gene: .
V gene: TRBV7-2
J gene: TRBJ2-5
CDR3 length: 13
clone size: .
CDR3 protein: CASSLANQETQYF
CDR3 DNA: TGTGCCAGCAGCTTAGCCAACCAAGAGACCCAGTACTTC

D gene: TRBD1
V gene: TRBV29-1
J gene: TRBJ1-1
CDR3 length: 13
clone size: few
CDR3 protein: CSVDGTGDTEAFF
CDR3 DNA: TGCAGCGTTGACGGGACAGGGGACACTGAAGCTTTCTTT